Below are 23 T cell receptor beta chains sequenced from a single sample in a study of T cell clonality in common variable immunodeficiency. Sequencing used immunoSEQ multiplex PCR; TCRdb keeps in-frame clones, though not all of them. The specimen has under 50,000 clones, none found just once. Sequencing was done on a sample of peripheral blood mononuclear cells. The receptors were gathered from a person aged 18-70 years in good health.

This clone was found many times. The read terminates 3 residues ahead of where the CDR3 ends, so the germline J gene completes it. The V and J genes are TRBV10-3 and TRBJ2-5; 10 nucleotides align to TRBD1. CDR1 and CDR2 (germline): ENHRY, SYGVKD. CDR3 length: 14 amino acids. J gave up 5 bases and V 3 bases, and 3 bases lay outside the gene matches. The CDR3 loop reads CAISEGTGVETQYF. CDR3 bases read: TGTGCCATCAGTGAAGGGACAGGGGTGGAGACC.

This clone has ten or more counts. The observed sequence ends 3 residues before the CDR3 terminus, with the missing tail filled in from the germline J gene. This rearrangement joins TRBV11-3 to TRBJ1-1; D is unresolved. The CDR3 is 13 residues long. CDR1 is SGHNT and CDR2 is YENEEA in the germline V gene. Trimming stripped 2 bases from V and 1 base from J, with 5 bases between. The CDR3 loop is CASSLQENTEAFF. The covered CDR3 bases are TGTGCCAGCAGCTTACAGGAGAACACTGAA.

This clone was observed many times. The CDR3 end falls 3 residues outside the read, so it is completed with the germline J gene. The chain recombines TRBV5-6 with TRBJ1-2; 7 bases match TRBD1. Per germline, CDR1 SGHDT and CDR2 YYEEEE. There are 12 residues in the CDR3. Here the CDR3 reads CASSSTGVGYTF. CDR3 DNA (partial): TGTGCCAGCAGCTCTACAGGGGTAGGC.

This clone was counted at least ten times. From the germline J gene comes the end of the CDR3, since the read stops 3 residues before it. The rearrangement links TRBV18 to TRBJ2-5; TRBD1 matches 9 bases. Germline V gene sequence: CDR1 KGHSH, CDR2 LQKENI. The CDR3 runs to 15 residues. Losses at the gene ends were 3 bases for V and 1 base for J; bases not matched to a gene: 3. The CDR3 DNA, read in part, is TGTGCCAGCTCACCGGACAGGGGACTCCAAGAGACC. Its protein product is CASSPDRGLQET. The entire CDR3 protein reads CASSPDRGLQETQYF.

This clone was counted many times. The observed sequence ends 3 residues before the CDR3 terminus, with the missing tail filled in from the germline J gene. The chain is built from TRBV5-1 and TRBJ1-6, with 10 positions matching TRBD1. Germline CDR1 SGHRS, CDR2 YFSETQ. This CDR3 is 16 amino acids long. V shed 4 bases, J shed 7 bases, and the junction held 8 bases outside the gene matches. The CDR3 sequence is CASSPGQGSVNSPLHF. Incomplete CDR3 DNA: TGCGCCAGCAGCCCGGGACAGGGGTCTGTAAATTCACCC.

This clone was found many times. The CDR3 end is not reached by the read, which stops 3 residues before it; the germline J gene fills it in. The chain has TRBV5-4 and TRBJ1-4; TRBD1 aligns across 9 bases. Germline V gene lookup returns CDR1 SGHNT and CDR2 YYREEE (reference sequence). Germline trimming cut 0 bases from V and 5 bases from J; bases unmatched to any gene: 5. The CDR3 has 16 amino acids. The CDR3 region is CASSLGDRETNEKLFF. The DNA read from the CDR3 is TGTGCCAGCAGCTTGGGGGACAGGGAGACAAATGAAAAA.

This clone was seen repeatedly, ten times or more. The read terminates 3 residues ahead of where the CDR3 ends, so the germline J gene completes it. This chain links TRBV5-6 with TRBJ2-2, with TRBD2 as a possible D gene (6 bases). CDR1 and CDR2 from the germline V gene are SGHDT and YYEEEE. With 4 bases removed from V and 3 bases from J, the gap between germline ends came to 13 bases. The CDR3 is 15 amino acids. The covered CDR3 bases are TGTGCCAGCAGCCTTGGGGGGACCCACACCGGGGAG. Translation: CASSLGGTHTGE. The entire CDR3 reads CASSLGGTHTGELFF. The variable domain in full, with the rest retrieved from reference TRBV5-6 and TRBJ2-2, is DAGVTQSPTHLIKTRGQQVTLRCSPKSGHDTVSWYQQALGQGPQFIFQYYEEEERQRGNFPDRFSGHQFPNYSSELNVNALLLGDSALYLCASSLGGTHTGELFFGEGSRLTVL.

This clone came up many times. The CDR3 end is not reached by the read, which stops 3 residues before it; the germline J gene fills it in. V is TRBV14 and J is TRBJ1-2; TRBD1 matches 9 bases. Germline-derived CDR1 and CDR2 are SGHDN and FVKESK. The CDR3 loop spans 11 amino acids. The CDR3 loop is CASGTGWGYTF. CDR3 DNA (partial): TGTGCCAGCGGGACAGGGTGGGGC.

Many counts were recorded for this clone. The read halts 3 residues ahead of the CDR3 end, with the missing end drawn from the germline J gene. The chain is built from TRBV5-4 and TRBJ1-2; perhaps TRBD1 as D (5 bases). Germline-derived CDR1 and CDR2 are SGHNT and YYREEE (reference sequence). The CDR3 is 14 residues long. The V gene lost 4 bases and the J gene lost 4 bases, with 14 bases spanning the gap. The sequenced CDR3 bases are TGTGCCAGCAGCCTACAAGGGCAGGGCTATGGC. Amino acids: CASSLQGQGYG. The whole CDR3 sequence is CASSLQGQGYGYTF.

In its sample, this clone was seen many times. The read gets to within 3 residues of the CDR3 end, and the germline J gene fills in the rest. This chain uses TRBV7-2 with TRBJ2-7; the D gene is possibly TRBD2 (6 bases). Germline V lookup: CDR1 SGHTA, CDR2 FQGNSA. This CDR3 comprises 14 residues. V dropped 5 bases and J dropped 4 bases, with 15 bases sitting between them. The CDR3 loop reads CASSPRGNLYEQYF. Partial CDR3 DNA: TGTGCCAGCAGCCCCCGCGGGAACCTTTACGAG.

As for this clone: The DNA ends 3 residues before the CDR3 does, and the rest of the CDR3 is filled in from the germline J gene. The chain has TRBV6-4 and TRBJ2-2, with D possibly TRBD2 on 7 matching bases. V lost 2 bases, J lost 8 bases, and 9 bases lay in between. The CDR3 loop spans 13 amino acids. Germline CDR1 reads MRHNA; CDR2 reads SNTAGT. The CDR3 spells CASSDRGAGELFF. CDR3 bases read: TGTGCCAGCAGTGACCGGGGGGCAGGGGAG.

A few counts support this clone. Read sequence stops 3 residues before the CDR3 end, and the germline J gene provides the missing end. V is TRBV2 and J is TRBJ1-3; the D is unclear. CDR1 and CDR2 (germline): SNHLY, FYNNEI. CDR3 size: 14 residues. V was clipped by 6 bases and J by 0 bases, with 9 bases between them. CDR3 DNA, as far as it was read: TGTGCCAGCAGGCGAACAGCCTCTGGAAACACC. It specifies CASRRTASGNT. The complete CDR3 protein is CASRRTASGNTIYF.

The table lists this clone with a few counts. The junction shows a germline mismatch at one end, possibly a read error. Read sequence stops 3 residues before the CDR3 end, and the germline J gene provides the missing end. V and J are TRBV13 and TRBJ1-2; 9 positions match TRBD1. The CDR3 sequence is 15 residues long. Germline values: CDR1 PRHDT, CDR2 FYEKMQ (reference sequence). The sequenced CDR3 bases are TGTGCCAGCTGCTTAGCGACAGGGGGGGACTATGGC. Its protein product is CASCLATGGDYG. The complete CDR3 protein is CASCLATGGDYGYTF.

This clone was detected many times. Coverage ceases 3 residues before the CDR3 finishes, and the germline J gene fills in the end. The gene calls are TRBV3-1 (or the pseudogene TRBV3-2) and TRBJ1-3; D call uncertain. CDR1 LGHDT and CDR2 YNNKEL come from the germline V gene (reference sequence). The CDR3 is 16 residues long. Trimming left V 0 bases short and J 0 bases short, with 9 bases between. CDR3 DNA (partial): TGTGCCAGCAGCCAAGAGGGCTGGAACTCTGGAAACACC. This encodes CASSQEGWNSGNT. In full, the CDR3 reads CASSQEGWNSGNTIYF.

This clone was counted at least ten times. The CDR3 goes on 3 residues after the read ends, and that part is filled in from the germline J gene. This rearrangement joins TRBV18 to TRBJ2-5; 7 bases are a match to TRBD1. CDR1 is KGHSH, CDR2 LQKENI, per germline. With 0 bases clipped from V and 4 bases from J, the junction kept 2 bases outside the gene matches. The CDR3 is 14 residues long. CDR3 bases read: TGTGCCAGCTCACCACCAAACAGGGGAGAGACC. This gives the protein CASSPPNRGET. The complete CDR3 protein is CASSPPNRGETQYF.

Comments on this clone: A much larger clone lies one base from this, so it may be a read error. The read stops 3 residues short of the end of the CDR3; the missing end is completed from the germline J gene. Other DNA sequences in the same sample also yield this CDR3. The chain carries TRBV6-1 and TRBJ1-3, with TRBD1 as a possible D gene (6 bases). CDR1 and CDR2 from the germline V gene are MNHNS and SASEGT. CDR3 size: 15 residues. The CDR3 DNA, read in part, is TGTGCCAGCAGTGAATGGGGGCGGACTGGAAACACG. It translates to CASSEWGRTGNT. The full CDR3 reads CASSEWGRTGNTIYF.

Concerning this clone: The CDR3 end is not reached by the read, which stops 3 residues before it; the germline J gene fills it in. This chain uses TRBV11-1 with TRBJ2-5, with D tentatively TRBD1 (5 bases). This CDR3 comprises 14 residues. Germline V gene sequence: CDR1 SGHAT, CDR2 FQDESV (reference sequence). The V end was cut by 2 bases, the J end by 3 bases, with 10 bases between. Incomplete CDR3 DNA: TGTGCCAGCAGCTTACTGGCAGGGAAAGAGACC. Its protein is CASSLLAGKET. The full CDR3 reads CASSLLAGKETQYF.

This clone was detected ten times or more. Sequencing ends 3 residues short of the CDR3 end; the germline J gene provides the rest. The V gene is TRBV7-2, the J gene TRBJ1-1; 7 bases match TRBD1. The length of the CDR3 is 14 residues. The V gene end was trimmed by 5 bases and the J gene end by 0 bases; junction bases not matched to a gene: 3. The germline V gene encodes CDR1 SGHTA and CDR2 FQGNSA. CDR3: CASSPGQLNTEAFF. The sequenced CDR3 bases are TGTGCCAGCAGCCCGGGACAGCTGAACACTGAA.

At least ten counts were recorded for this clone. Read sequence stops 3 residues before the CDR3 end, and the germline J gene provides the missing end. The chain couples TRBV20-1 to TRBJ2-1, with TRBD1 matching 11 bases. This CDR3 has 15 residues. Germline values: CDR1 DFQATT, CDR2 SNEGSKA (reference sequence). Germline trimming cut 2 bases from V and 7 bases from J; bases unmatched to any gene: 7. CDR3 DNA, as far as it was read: TGCAGTGCTAGACCGACGGGACAGGGGGAAAATGAG. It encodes CSARPTGQGENE. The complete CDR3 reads CSARPTGQGENEQFF.

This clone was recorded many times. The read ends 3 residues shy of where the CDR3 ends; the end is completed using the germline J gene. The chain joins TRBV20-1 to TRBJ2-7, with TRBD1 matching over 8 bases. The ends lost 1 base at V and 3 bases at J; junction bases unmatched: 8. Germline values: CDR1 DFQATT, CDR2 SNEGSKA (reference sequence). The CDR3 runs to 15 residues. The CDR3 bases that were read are TGCAGTGCTAGAGGCCAGGGGGCGAGTTTCTACGAG. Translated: CSARGQGASFYE. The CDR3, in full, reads CSARGQGASFYEQYF.

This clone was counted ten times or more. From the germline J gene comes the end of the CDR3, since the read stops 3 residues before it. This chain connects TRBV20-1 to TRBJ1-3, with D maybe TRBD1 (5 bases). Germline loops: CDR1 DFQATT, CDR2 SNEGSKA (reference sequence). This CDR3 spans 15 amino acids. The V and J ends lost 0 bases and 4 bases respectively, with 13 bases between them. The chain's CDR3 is CSARDGEGPGNTIYF. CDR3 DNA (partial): TGCAGTGCTAGAGATGGTGAGGGGCCAGGAAACACC.

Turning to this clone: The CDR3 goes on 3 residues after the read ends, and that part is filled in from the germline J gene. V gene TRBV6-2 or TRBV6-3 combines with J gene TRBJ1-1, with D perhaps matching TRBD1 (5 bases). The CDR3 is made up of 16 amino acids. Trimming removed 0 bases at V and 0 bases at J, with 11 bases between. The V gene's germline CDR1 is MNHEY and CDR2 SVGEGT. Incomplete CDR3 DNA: TGTGCCAGCAGTTACTCGGGGGGAATGTTGAACACTGAA. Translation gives CASSYSGGMLNTE. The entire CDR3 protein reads CASSYSGGMLNTEAFF.

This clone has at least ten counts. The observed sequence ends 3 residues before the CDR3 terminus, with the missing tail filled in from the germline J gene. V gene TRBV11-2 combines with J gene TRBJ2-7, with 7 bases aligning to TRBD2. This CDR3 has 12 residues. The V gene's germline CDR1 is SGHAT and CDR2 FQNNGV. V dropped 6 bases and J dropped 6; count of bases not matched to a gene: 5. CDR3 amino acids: CASSIGGGEQYF. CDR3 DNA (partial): TGTGCCAGCAGTATTGGGGGGGGCGAG.